This T cell receptor beta chain was sequenced in a study of shared clonotypes between healthy human individuals. TCRdb keeps only in-frame clones here, not all; method: immunoSEQ multiplex PCR. This sample has 2.3 million or so clones, with 80% to 95% found just once. All donors were Caucasian adults living in Nashville, Tennessee. The CDR3 extends over 16 amino acids. Germline V CDR1 and CDR2: SGHTS, YDEGEE. Losses at the gene ends were 3 bases for V and 0 bases for J; bases not matched to a gene: 2. Specimen: naive CD4+ T cells from PBMCs. Subset specified: CD45RA+ positively selected. The rearrangement uses TRBV5-8 and TRBJ2-2, with 10 positions matching TRBD2. This TCR derives from a man aged 18 to 29 in good health. Some clones in this sample may be carry-over from other donors' samples. The CDR3 nucleotides are TGTGCCAGCAGCTCCGGACTAGCGGCGAACACCGGGGAGCTGTTTTTT. Residues: CASSSGLAANTGELFF.